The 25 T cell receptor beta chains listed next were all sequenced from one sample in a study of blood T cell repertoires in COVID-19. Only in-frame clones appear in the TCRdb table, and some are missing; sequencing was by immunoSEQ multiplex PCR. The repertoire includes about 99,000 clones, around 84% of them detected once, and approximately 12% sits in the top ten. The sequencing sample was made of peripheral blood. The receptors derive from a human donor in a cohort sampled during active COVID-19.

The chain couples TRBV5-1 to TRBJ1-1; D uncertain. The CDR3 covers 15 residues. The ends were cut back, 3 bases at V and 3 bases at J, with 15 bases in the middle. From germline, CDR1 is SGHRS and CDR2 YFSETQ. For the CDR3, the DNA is TGCGCCAGCAGCTCTGCATCTCGTCGCGACACTGAAGCTTTCTTT. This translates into CASSSASRRDTEAFF.

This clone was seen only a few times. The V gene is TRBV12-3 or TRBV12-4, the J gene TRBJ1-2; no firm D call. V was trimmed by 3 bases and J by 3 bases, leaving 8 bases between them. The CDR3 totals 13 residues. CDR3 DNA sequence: TGTGCCAGCAGTTTTCAGGACTACTATGGCTACACCTTC. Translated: CASSFQDYYGYTF.

The CDR3 DNA follows: TGTGCCAGTAGTACCGGGACAGGGGGTGAAAAACTGTTTTTT. It translates to CASSTGTGGEKLFF. This chain uses TRBV19 with TRBJ1-4; 11 bases are shared with TRBD1. With V trimmed by 4 bases and J by 7 bases, 2 bases remained unmatched. This CDR3 spans 14 amino acids. The germline V gene encodes CDR1 LNHDA and CDR2 SQIVND (reference sequence).

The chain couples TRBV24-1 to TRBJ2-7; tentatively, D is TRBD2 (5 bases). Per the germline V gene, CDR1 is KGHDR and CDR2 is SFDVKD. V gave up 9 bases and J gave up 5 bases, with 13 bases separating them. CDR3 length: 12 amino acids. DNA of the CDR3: TGTGCCACCGGTGTGAGGGCCCACGAGCAGTACTTC. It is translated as CATGVRAHEQYF.

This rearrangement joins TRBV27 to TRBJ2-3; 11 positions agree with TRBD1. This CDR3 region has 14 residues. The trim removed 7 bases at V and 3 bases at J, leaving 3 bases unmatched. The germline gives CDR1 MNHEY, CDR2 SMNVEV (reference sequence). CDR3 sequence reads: CASTWDRGTDTQYF. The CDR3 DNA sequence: TGTGCCAGCACGTGGGACAGGGGGACAGATACGCAGTATTTT.

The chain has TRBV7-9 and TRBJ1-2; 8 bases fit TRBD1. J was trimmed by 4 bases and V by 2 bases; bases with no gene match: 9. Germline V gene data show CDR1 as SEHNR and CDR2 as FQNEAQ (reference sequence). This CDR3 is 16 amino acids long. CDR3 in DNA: TGTGCCAGCAGCTTACATGGACAGGGAGGATTCTATGGCTACACCTTC. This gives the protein CASSLHGQGGFYGYTF.

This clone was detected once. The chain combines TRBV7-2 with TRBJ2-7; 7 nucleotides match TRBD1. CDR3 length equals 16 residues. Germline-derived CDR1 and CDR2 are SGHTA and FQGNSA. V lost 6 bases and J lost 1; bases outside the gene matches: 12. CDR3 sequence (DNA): TGTGCCAGCAGGGAAACCGGGACAGCGGAGTCCTACGAGCAGTACTTC. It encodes CASRETGTAESYEQYF.

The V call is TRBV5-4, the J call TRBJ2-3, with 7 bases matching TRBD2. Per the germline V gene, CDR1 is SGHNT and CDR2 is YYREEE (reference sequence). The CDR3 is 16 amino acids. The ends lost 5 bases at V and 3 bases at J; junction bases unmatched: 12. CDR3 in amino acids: CASSSNIGGLTDTQYF. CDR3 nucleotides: TGTGCCAGCAGTTCGAATATCGGGGGACTAACAGATACGCAGTATTTT. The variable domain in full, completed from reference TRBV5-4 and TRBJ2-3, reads ETGVTQSPTHLIKTRGQQVTLRCSSQSGHNTVSWYQQALGQGPQFIFQYYREEENGRGNFPPRFSGLQFPNYSSELNVNALELDDSALYLCASSSNIGGLTDTQYFGPGTRLTVL.

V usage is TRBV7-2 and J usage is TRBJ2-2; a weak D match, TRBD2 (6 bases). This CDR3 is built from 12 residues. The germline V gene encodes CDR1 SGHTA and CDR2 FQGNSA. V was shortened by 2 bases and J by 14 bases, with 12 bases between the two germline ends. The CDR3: CASSLYGTSLFF. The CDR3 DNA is TGTGCCAGCAGCTTATACGGAACTAGCCTGTTTTTT.

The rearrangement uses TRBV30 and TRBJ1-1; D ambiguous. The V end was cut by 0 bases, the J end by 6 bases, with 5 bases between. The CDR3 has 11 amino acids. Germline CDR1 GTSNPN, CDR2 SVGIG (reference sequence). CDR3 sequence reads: CAWSVRAEAFF. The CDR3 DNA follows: TGTGCCTGGAGTGTAAGAGCTGAAGCTTTCTTT.

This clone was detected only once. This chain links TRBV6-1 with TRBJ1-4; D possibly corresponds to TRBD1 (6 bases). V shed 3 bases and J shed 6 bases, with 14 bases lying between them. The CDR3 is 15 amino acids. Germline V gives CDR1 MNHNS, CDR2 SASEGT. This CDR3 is CASSDLGGQYEKLFF. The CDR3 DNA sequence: TGTGCCAGCAGTGACCTCGGGGGGCAGTATGAAAAACTGTTTTTT.

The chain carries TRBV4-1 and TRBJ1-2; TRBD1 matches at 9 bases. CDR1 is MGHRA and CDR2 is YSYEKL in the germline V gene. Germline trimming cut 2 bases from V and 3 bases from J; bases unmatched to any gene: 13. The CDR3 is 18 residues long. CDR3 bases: TGCGCCAGCAGCCAACCTAGGGACAGGGTAGATTCTGACTATGGCTACACCTTC. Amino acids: CASSQPRDRVDSDYGYTF.

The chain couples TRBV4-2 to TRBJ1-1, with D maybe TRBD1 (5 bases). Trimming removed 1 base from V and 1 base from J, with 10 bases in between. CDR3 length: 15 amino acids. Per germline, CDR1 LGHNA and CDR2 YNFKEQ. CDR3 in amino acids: CASSQGGGGNTEAFF. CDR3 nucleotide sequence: TGTGCCAGCAGCCAAGGGGGCGGGGGGAACACTGAAGCTTTCTTT.

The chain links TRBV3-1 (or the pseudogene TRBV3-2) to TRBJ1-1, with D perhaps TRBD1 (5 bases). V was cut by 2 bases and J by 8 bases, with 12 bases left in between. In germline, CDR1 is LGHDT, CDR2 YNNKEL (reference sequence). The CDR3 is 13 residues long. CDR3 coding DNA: TGTGCCAGCAGCCAAAACGCGCAGGGAGAAGCTTTCTTT. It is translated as CASSQNAQGEAFF.

The DNA for the CDR3 is TGCGCCAGCAGCTCCATAGCGGGCGCCGTCGATACGCAGTATTTT. The encoded protein is CASSSIAGAVDTQYF. The genes are TRBV4-3 and TRBJ2-3, with 7 bases identical to TRBD2. Per the germline V gene, CDR1 is LGHNA and CDR2 is YSLEER. Losses at the gene ends were 5 bases for V and 6 bases for J; bases not matched to a gene: 11. The CDR3 sequence is 15 residues long.

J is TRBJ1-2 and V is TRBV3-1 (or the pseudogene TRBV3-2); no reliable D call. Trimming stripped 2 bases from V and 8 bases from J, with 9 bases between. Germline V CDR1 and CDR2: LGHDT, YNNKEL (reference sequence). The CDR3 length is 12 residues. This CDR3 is CASSQRGKGYTF. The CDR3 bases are TGTGCCAGCAGCCAAAGAGGGAAGGGCTACACCTTC.

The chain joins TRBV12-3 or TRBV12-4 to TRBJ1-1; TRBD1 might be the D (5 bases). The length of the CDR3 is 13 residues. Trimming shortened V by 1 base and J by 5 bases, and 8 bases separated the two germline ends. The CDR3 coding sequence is TGTGCCAGCAGTTTAGGTCGGGGGACTGAAGCTTTCTTT. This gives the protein CASSLGRGTEAFF.

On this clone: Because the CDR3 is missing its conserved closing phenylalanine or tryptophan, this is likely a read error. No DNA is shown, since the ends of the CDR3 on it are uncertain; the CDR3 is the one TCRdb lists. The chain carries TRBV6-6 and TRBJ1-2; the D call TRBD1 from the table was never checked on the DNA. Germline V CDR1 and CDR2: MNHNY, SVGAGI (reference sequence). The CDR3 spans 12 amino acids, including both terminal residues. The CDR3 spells CASSYSGDILGL.

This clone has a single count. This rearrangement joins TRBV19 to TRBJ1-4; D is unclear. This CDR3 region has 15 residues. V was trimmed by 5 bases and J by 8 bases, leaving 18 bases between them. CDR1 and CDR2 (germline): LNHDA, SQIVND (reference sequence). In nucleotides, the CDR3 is TGTGCCAGTAGTTACTTGCGTAGATTCGGGGAAAAACTGTTTTTT. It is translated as CASSYLRRFGEKLFF.

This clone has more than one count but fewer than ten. The CDR3 here is CASSLARPGRGLPGEQYF. The CDR3 DNA reads as TGTGCCAGCAGCTTAGCACGGCCAGGGCGAGGCCTCCCTGGAGAGCAGTACTTC. This chain links TRBV7-9 with TRBJ2-7, with D tentatively TRBD1 (5 bases). Germline assignment: CDR1 SEHNR and CDR2 FQNEAQ (reference sequence). There are 18 residues in the CDR3. V was clipped by 0 bases and J by 7 bases, with 25 bases between them.

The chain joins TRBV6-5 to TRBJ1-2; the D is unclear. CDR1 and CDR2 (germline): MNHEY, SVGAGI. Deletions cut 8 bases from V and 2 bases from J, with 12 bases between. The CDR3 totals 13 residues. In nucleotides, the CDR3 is TGTGCCAGCGTTACAGAAATCAACTATGGCTACACCTTC. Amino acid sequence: CASVTEINYGYTF.

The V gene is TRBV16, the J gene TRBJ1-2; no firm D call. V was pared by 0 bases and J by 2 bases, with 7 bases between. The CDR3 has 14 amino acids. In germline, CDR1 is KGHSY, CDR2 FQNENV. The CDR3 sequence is CASSQSNRNYGYTF. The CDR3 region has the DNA TGTGCCAGCAGCCAATCTAACAGAAACTATGGCTACACCTTC.

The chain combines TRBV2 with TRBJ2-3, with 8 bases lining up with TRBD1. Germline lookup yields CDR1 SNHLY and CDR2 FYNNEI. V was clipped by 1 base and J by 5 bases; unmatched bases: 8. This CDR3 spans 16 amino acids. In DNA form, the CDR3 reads TGTGCCAGCAGTGAAGTTCGCAGGGGGCTTGTAGATACGCAGTATTTT. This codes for CASSEVRRGLVDTQYF.

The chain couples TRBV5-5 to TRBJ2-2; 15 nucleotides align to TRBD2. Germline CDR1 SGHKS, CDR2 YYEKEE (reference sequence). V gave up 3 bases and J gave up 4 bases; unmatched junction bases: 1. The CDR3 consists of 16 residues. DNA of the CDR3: TGTGCCAGCAGCTGGGGACTAGCGGGGGGCACCGGGGAGCTGTTTTTT. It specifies CASSWGLAGGTGELFF.

The CDR3 sequence is CASAVQGSPGDTQYF. The CDR3 DNA is TGTGCCAGCGCCGTCCAGGGCAGCCCGGGAGATACGCAGTATTTT. This chain links TRBV6-5 with TRBJ2-3; D possibly corresponds to TRBD1 (5 bases). Germline assignment: CDR1 MNHEY and CDR2 SVGAGI. Trimming took off 8 bases at V and 5 bases at J, with 20 bases between the two ends. The CDR3 is 15 residues long.